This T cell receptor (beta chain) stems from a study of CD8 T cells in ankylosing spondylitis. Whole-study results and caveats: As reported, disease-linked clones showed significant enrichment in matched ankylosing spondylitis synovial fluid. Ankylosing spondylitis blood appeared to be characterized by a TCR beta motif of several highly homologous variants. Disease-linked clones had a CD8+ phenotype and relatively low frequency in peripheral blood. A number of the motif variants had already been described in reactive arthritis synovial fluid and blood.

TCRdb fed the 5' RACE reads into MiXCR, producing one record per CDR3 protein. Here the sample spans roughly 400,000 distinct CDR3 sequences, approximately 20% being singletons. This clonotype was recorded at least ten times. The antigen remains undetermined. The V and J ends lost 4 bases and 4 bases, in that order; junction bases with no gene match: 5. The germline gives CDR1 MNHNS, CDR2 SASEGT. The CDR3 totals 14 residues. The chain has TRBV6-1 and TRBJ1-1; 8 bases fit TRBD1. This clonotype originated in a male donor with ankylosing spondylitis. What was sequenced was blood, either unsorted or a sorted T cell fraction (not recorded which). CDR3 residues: CASSADRVVTEAFF. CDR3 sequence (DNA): TGTGCCAGCAGTGCGGACAGGGTAGTCACTGAAGCTTTCTTT.